Listed here are 6 T cell receptor beta chains from one sample, sequenced in a study of blood T cell repertoires in COVID-19. TCRdb's table, derived via immunoSEQ multiplex PCR, lists solely in-frame clones and lacks some. The sample yields 75,000 to 95,000 clones, 79% seen once. The sample comprised peripheral blood. Every receptor here comes from a woman aged 80 or over with active or convalescent COVID-19.

V usage is TRBV6-5 and J usage is TRBJ2-5, with D possibly matching TRBD2 (6 bases). The germline CDR1 and CDR2 sequences are MNHEY and SVGAGI. There are 16 residues in the CDR3. V gave up 3 bases and J gave up 2 bases, with 16 bases separating them. CDR3 sequence (DNA): TGTGCCAGCAGTTATGGCGGGACGCACTTTCAAGAGACCCAGTACTTC. Its translation: CASSYGGTHFQETQYF.

The V and J genes are TRBV28 and TRBJ2-1, with 8 bases matching TRBD1. CDR1 and CDR2 from the germline V gene are MDHEN and SYDVKM. After removal of 5 bases from V and 0 bases from J, the junction contained 6 bases not matched to a gene. CDR3 length: 16 amino acids. CDR3 sequence: CASSLYRGNSYNEQFF. CDR3 sequence (DNA): TGTGCCAGCAGTCTATACAGGGGGAACTCCTACAATGAGCAGTTCTTC.

The gene calls are TRBV6-5 and TRBJ1-2; no clear D gene. V gave up 6 bases and J gave up 5 bases, with 13 bases separating them. This CDR3 contains 13 residues. The V gene's germline CDR1 is MNHEY and CDR2 SVGAGI. This chain's CDR3 is CASRSQRLYGYTF. The CDR3 DNA follows: TGTGCCAGCAGATCTCAGCGGTTGTATGGCTACACCTTC.

J is TRBJ2-3 and V is TRBV24-1, with TRBD1 identical over 8 bases. Germline trimming cut 3 bases from V and 4 bases from J; bases unmatched to any gene: 5. Germline V gives CDR1 KGHDR, CDR2 SFDVKD. This CDR3 is 15 amino acids long. The CDR3 region is CATSDPGQGPDTQYF. CDR3 bases: TGTGCCACCAGTGATCCCGGACAGGGACCAGATACGCAGTATTTT.

The chain has TRBV6-2 or TRBV6-3 and TRBJ1-1; TRBD1 is a possible D gene (6 bases). Germline CDR1 MNHEY, CDR2 SVGEGT. The V gene lost 0 bases and the J gene lost 0 bases, with 11 bases spanning the gap. The CDR3 has 16 amino acids. The CDR3 DNA follows: TGTGCCAGCAGTTACTCGGAGGACAGAATGAACACTGAAGCTTTCTTT. This sequence encodes CASSYSEDRMNTEAFF.

CDR3 sequence (DNA): TGTGCCAGCAGCCAAGATGTCAGGGTGGCCACTGAAGCTTTCTTT. It specifies CASSQDVRVATEAFF. The chain couples TRBV4-2 to TRBJ1-1; TRBD1 is a possible D gene (5 bases). V dropped 0 bases and J dropped 4 bases, with 12 bases sitting between them. The CDR3 loop spans 15 amino acids. Germline values: CDR1 LGHNA, CDR2 YNFKEQ.